This entry lists 21 T cell receptor beta chains sequenced from one sample in a study of blood T cell repertoires in COVID-19. Sequencing was performed with immunoSEQ multiplex PCR; in TCRdb, only in-frame clones are kept and a portion is missing. The table records over 200,000 clones, approximately 80% of them present only once. The sequencing sample was made of peripheral blood. The receptors derive from an elderly woman with active or convalescent COVID-19.

The chain is built from TRBV7-2 and TRBJ2-1; 13 bases map to TRBD2. Germline V gene sequence: CDR1 SGHTA, CDR2 FQGNSA. The CDR3 totals 17 residues. V shed 8 bases and J 2 bases; nucleotides not matched to a gene: 9. The CDR3 sequence: CASQLAGGPFPYNEQFF. In nucleotides, the CDR3 is TGTGCCAGCCAACTAGCGGGAGGGCCTTTTCCCTACAATGAGCAGTTCTTC.

V gene TRBV12-3 or TRBV12-4 combines with J gene TRBJ2-5, with D unclear. V lost 6 bases and J lost 1, with 9 bases in between. The CDR3 covers 13 residues. CDR3 sequence reads: CASSFRTQETQYF. The CDR3 nucleotides read TGTGCCAGCAGCTTCAGAACCCAAGAGACCCAGTACTTC.

The rearrangement joins TRBV10-3 to TRBJ2-5; 9 positions agree with TRBD2. The V gene end was trimmed by 6 bases and the J gene end by 4 bases; junction bases not matched to a gene: 3. The V gene's germline CDR1 is ENHRY and CDR2 SYGVKD. The CDR3 is 13 residues long. Here the CDR3 reads CAIRSGGRETQYF. In DNA form, the CDR3 reads TGTGCCATCAGGAGCGGGGGGCGAGAGACCCAGTACTTC.

The chain couples TRBV18 to TRBJ2-1, with D perhaps matching TRBD1 (6 bases). Germline V lookup: CDR1 KGHSH, CDR2 LQKENI. This CDR3 contains 17 residues. Trimming removed 0 bases at V and 7 bases at J, with 19 bases between. The DNA of the CDR3 is TGTGCCAGCTCACCACCGGTGACAGGTTTAGTGTTTAATGAGCAGTTCTTC. It specifies CASSPPVTGLVFNEQFF. The variable domain in full, completed from reference TRBV18 and TRBJ2-1, reads NAGVMQNPRHLVRRRGQEARLRCSPMKGHSHVYWYRQLPEEGLKFMVYLQKENIIDESGMPKERFSAEFPKEGPSILRIQQVVRGDSAAYFCASSPPVTGLVFNEQFFGPGTRLTVL.

This chain joins TRBV6-5 and TRBJ2-2; 10 positions match TRBD1. With V trimmed by 4 bases and J by 4 bases, 6 bases remained unmatched. Germline assignment: CDR1 MNHEY and CDR2 SVGAGI. The CDR3 contains 16 residues. The CDR3 sequence: CASSFSGTGVTGELFF. CDR3 DNA: TGTGCCAGCAGTTTCTCAGGGACAGGGGTCACCGGGGAGCTGTTTTTT.

This clone showed up just once. This chain joins TRBV9 and TRBJ2-7; D is possibly TRBD2 (5 bases). With 1 base removed from V and 7 bases from J, the gap between germline ends came to 12 bases. CDR1 SGDLS and CDR2 YYNGEE come from the germline V gene. The CDR3 loop spans 13 amino acids. This CDR3 is CASSVTPGEEQYF. CDR3 DNA sequence: TGTGCCAGCAGCGTAACCCCCGGGGAGGAGCAGTACTTC.

The chain is built from TRBV4-2 and TRBJ2-5, with 16 bases that match TRBD2. CDR3 length: 21 amino acids. Germline CDR1 is LGHNA and CDR2 is YNFKEQ. Losses at the gene ends were 1 base for V and 7 bases for J; bases not matched to a gene: 18. The CDR3 here is CASSQVNPGTSGGALGGTQYF. As DNA, the CDR3 is TGTGCCAGCAGCCAAGTGAACCCCGGGACTAGCGGGGGGGCACTAGGCGGGACCCAGTACTTC.

The chain recombines TRBV7-2 with TRBJ2-3; maybe TRBD2 (6 bases). Germline V gene lookup returns CDR1 SGHTA and CDR2 FQGNSA. CDR3 size: 15 residues. With 1 base removed from V and 6 bases from J, the gap between germline ends came to 14 bases. The CDR3: CASSLVAGSWDTQYF. The CDR3 DNA follows: TGTGCCAGCAGCTTAGTGGCGGGATCGTGGGATACGCAGTATTTT.

This clone has a single count. The genes are TRBV7-2 and TRBJ2-7, with 8 bases that match TRBD1. CDR1 is SGHTA, CDR2 FQGNSA, per germline. V lost 1 base to trimming and J lost 2 bases; unmatched junction nucleotides: 4. This CDR3 is 15 amino acids long. CDR3 DNA sequence: TGTGCCAGCAGCTTAGAACAGGGGGTCACCTACGAGCAGTACTTC. This translates into CASSLEQGVTYEQYF.

The V and J genes are TRBV11-2 and TRBJ1-5; 8 bases match TRBD1. The J segment lost 4 bases and the V segment lost 1 base, leaving 3 bases of the junction unmatched. The CDR3 has 15 amino acids. In germline, CDR1 is SGHAT, CDR2 FQNNGV. CDR3 bases: TGTGCCAGCAGCTTAGCCAGGGGGCAGAATCAGCCCCAGCATTTT. Residues: CASSLARGQNQPQHF.

This clone was observed a single time. The chain combines TRBV6-5 with TRBJ2-1; D is unclear. V was cut by 7 bases and J by 0 bases, with 4 bases left in between. Germline loops: CDR1 MNHEY, CDR2 SVGAGI. This CDR3 has 12 residues. CDR3 sequence reads: CASTGSYNEQFF. The CDR3 DNA follows: TGTGCCAGCACGGGCTCCTACAATGAGCAGTTCTTC.

In DNA, the CDR3 is TGTGCCAGCTCACTGAAAGCGGGAGCAGCGTACGAGCAGTACTTC. Its protein product is CASSLKAGAAYEQYF. V and J are TRBV18 and TRBJ2-7, with 8 positions matching TRBD2. CDR1 is KGHSH, CDR2 LQKENI, per germline. The trim removed 4 bases at V and 4 bases at J, leaving 9 bases unmatched. The CDR3 spans 15 residues.

The chain links TRBV7-9 to TRBJ2-5; TRBD2 aligns across 10 bases. CDR1 SEHNR and CDR2 FQNEAQ come from the germline V gene (reference sequence). The CDR3 is 14 amino acids. The trim removed 4 bases at V and 5 bases at J, leaving 4 bases unmatched. CDR3 residues: CASSYTSGIETQYF. CDR3 bases: TGTGCCAGCAGCTACACTAGCGGGATTGAGACCCAGTACTTC. Complete variable domain (other parts from reference TRBV7-9 and TRBJ2-5): DTGVSQNPRHKITKRGQNVTFRCDPISEHNRLYWYRQTLGQGPEFLTYFQNEAQLEKSRLLSDRFSAERPKGSFSTLEIQRTEQGDSAMYLCASSYTSGIETQYFGPGTRLLVL.

The gene calls are TRBV6-5 and TRBJ1-1; D is unresolved. The CDR3 runs 13 residues. CDR1 is MNHEY and CDR2 is SVGAGI in the germline V gene. With 6 bases removed from V and 6 bases from J, the gap between germline ends came to 14 bases. The CDR3 bases are TGTGCCAGCAGCAAGCTACAGCTACCTGAAGCTTTCTTT. Amino acids: CASSKLQLPEAFF.

V and J are TRBV7-8 and TRBJ1-3, with a weak D call TRBD1 (6 bases). This CDR3 has 16 residues. Germline CDR1 reads SGHVS; CDR2 reads FQNEAQ. Trimming stripped 2 bases from V and 0 bases from J, with 11 bases between. The CDR3 DNA is TGTGCCAGCAGCTTAAGGGTGGACAGCTCTGGAAACACCATATATTTT. It is translated as CASSLRVDSSGNTIYF.

In the case of this clone: This CDR3 is also generated by other DNA sequences in the sample. The chain recombines TRBV12-3 or TRBV12-4 with TRBJ1-2; D is perhaps TRBD1 (5 bases). The CDR3 runs 13 residues. Trimming left V 6 bases short and J 4 bases short, with 12 bases between. CDR3 DNA sequence: TGTGCCAGCAGCCCCAGGGTTGGCTATGGCTACACCTTC. This codes for CASSPRVGYGYTF.

V usage is TRBV30 and J usage is TRBJ2-2, with 7 bases that match TRBD1. Germline V gives CDR1 GTSNPN, CDR2 SVGIG (reference sequence). The CDR3 loop spans 14 amino acids. Unmatched junction bases numbered 11, after V lost 5 bases and J lost 8 bases. The CDR3 DNA follows: TGTGCCTGGGGTACCGGGACAGCGTCAGGGGAGCTGTTTTTT. Its protein product is CAWGTGTASGELFF.

The rearrangement uses TRBV25-1 and TRBJ2-1; 10 nucleotides align to TRBD2. Germline CDR1 is MGHDK and CDR2 is SYGVNS. CDR3 size: 17 residues. The V segment lost 5 bases and the J segment 3 bases; nucleotides outside the gene matches: 10. In DNA, the CDR3 is TGTGCCAGCAGTATGTATTTAGCGGGAGGTATCTACAATGAGCAGTTCTTC. Translation: CASSMYLAGGIYNEQFF.

The V gene is TRBV6-2 or TRBV6-3, the J gene TRBJ2-3; 10 bases agree with TRBD2. The J segment lost 11 bases and the V segment lost 6 bases, leaving 11 bases of the junction unmatched. This CDR3 spans 14 amino acids. Germline assignment: CDR1 MNHEY and CDR2 SVGEGT. CDR3 residues: CASSLAGAASLQYF. In DNA form, the CDR3 reads TGTGCCAGCAGCCTAGCGGGAGCGGCCTCTTTGCAGTATTTT.

The rearrangement joins TRBV3-1 (or the pseudogene TRBV3-2) to TRBJ2-7, with D possibly matching TRBD1 (6 bases). Trimming took 11 bases from V and 2 from J, leaving 22 bases between them. There are 15 residues in the CDR3. Germline V gene lookup returns CDR1 LGHDT and CDR2 YNNKEL (reference sequence). For the CDR3, the DNA is TGTGCCTCGAGTTTCGACGCAAGGGGGACCTACGAGCAGTACTTC. This sequence encodes CASSFDARGTYEQYF.

This clone was detected once. The gene calls are TRBV9 and TRBJ2-2; maybe TRBD1 (6 bases). Per germline, CDR1 SGDLS and CDR2 YYNGEE. The V end lost 3 bases, the J end lost 4 bases, and 10 bases lay between the germline ends. The CDR3 is 14 residues long. The CDR3 loop is CASSAQGFTGELFF. The CDR3 nucleotides read TGTGCCAGCAGCGCCCAGGGGTTCACCGGGGAGCTGTTTTTT.